The present TCR beta chain was sequenced within a study of siplizumab effects on memory and regulatory T cells. Only in-frame clones appear in the TCRdb table, and some are missing; sequencing was by immunoSEQ multiplex PCR. The sample has some 73,000 clones, 93% seen once. This CDR3 spans 17 amino acids. Unmatched junction bases numbered 7, after V lost 0 bases and J lost 5 bases. Germline lookup yields CDR1 SGDLS and CDR2 YYNGEE. This TCR came from a human donor in good health. The chain joins TRBV9 to TRBJ2-3, with 12 bases fitting TRBD2. The sample comprised CD8+ T cells sorted from blood. This CDR3 is CASSVGLASGRGDTQYF. CDR3 nucleotide sequence: TGTGCCAGCAGCGTAGGGTTGGCTAGCGGGAGGGGAGATACGCAGTATTTT.